Listed here are 27 T cell receptor beta chains from one sample, sequenced in a study of tumor-infiltrating lymphocytes in localized non-small cell lung cancer. Here immunoSEQ multiplex PCR was the method, and the copy in TCRdb shows in-frame clones only, minus some. The sample lists fewer than 20,000 clones; roughly 72% were seen once. Sequenced material: lung tumor tissue. The receptors here all came from a human donor with non-small cell lung cancer.

The CDR3 DNA follows: TGCGCCAGCAGCTTGGGCAGCGTCTATGGCTACACCTTC. This gives the protein CASSLGSVYGYTF. This rearrangement joins TRBV5-1 to TRBJ1-2; no clear D gene. Between the trimmed V and J ends, which lost 0 bases and 4 bases, there was a span of 7 bases. The V gene's germline CDR1 is SGHRS and CDR2 YFSETQ. The CDR3 totals 13 residues.

The chain links TRBV7-3 to TRBJ2-1, with 8 positions matching TRBD2. J was trimmed by 1 base and V by 2 bases; bases with no gene match: 4. CDR3 length: 16 residues. Germline lookup yields CDR1 SGHTA and CDR2 FQGTGA. The CDR3 nucleotides read TGTGCCAGCAGCTTAGTGGTAGCGGGATCCTACAATGAGCAGTTCTTC. It codes for CASSLVVAGSYNEQFF.

The genes are TRBV27 and TRBJ1-1; TRBD1 agrees at 9 bases. Trimming removed 7 bases from V and 0 bases from J; junction bases left unmatched: 3. This CDR3 contains 14 residues. Germline loops: CDR1 MNHEY, CDR2 SMNVEV (reference sequence). The CDR3 coding sequence is TGTGCCAGCACAGGACAGGGGATGAACACTGAAGCTTTCTTT. This codes for CASTGQGMNTEAFF.

V is TRBV19 and J is TRBJ1-3; no clear D. The CDR3 sequence is 13 residues long. Germline V CDR1 and CDR2: LNHDA, SQIVND (reference sequence). V was shortened by 6 bases and J by 4 bases, with 10 bases between the two germline ends. This CDR3 is CASSPVFGNTIYF. The CDR3 region has the DNA TGTGCCAGTAGCCCGGTATTCGGAAACACCATATATTTT.

This chain links TRBV7-2 with TRBJ2-5, with unresolved D. The CDR3 spans 13 residues. Trimming took off 3 bases at V and 2 bases at J, with 7 bases between the two ends. Germline V gives CDR1 SGHTA, CDR2 FQGNSA. Here the CDR3 reads CASSFYSQETQYF. The CDR3 DNA is TGTGCCAGCAGCTTCTACAGTCAAGAGACCCAGTACTTC.

The rearrangement joins TRBV11-3 to TRBJ2-3, with 7 bases matching TRBD2. CDR3 length: 16 amino acids. Looked up from germline, CDR1 is SGHNT and CDR2 is YENEEA. Trimming removed 5 bases from V and 5 bases from J; junction bases left unmatched: 13. The CDR3 here is CASSPSGKTSEDTQYF. In nucleotides, the CDR3 is TGTGCCAGCAGCCCCTCCGGTAAAACTAGCGAAGATACGCAGTATTTT.

This chain connects TRBV7-9 to TRBJ1-1, with 12 bases aligning to TRBD1. This CDR3 contains 16 residues. Germline values: CDR1 SEHNR, CDR2 FQNEAQ (reference sequence). V trimming: 5 bases; J trimming: 2 bases; junction bases outside the gene matches: 6. Here the CDR3 reads CASSLGTGGINTEAFF. CDR3 DNA sequence: TGTGCCAGCAGCCTCGGGACAGGGGGCATTAACACTGAAGCTTTCTTT.

This CDR3 reads CASSLDGGGIGPNTEAFF. The CDR3 DNA reads TGTGCCAGCAGCTTAGATGGGGGCGGGATTGGGCCGAACACTGAAGCTTTCTTT. The chain recombines TRBV7-6 with TRBJ1-1; TRBD1 is a possible D gene (6 bases). The CDR3 sequence is 18 residues long. CDR1 SGHVS and CDR2 FNYEAQ come from the germline V gene. Trimming stripped 1 base from V and 1 base from J, with 19 bases between.

The chain recombines TRBV30 with TRBJ2-1; tentative D call: TRBD2 (7 bases). Germline V CDR1 and CDR2: GTSNPN, SVGIG (reference sequence). The CDR3 is made up of 15 amino acids. The V gene lost 2 bases and the J gene lost 10 bases, with 21 bases spanning the gap. CDR3 DNA: TGTGCCTGGAGTTATAAGGGGGGGACTCGTAAAGAGCAGTTCTTC. As protein: CAWSYKGGTRKEQFF.

The V and J genes are TRBV7-2 and TRBJ1-4; no clear D gene. The CDR3 spans 14 residues. The germline V gene encodes CDR1 SGHTA and CDR2 FQGNSA. V shed 1 base and J shed 3 bases, with 6 bases lying between them. CDR3 nucleotide sequence: TGTGCCAGCAGCTTAGACGATTCTAATGAAAAACTGTTTTTT. Its protein is CASSLDDSNEKLFF.

The rearrangement uses TRBV7-2 and TRBJ2-3; 9 bases are a match to TRBD2. The germline CDR1 and CDR2 sequences are SGHTA and FQGNSA. Losses at the gene ends were 1 base for V and 5 bases for J; bases not matched to a gene: 7. The CDR3 is 16 residues long. The CDR3 sequence: CASSLEHRLAVDTQYF. DNA of the CDR3: TGTGCCAGCAGCTTAGAGCATAGACTAGCGGTAGATACGCAGTATTTT.

A few counts support this clone. The chain uses TRBV21-1 and TRBJ2-4; the table calls TRBD2, which could not be checked here. TRBV21-1 is noted as a pseudogene. CDR3 size: 19 residues. The CDR3 loop is CASSKDWTSGSYAKNIQYF. CDR3 DNA: TGTGCCAGCAGCAAAGACTGGACTAGCGGGAGCTATGCCAAAAACATTCAGTACTTC.

This sequence joins TRBV7-2 and TRBJ2-3; D remains ambiguous. V was shortened by 5 bases and J by 2 bases, with 5 bases between the two germline ends. This CDR3 has 12 amino acids. Per germline, CDR1 SGHTA and CDR2 FQGNSA. This chain's CDR3 is CASSPPTDTQYF. CDR3 DNA sequence: TGTGCCAGCAGCCCACCCACAGATACGCAGTATTTT.

This clone was found a few times. The rearrangement joins TRBV7-3 to TRBJ2-1; 9 nucleotides align to TRBD2. The CDR3 is 15 amino acids. Germline trimming cut 5 bases from V and 4 bases from J; bases unmatched to any gene: 6. Germline V CDR1 and CDR2: SGHTA, FQGTGA. The CDR3 loop reads CASSGLAGTYNEQFF. The CDR3 nucleotides are TGTGCCAGCAGCGGCCTAGCGGGAACTTACAATGAGCAGTTCTTC.

The chain carries TRBV11-3 and TRBJ2-1; D tentatively fits TRBD1 or TRBD2 (5 bases each). V was trimmed by 0 bases and J by 10 bases, leaving 7 bases between them. The CDR3 consists of 12 residues. CDR1 SGHNT and CDR2 YENEEA come from the germline V gene. The CDR3 DNA follows: TGTGCCAGCAGCTTAGATCGGGGCGAGCAGTTCTTC. Its protein product is CASSLDRGEQFF. Full variable domain (remainder filled in from reference TRBV11-3 and TRBJ2-1): EAGVVQSPRYKIIEKKQPVAFWCNPISGHNTLYWYLQNLGQGPELLIRYENEEAVDDSQLPKDRFSAERLKGVDSTLKIQPAELGDSAVYLCASSLDRGEQFFGPGTRLTVL.

In DNA, the CDR3 is TGTGCCAGCAGCTTAGGTCCCAGGATGCGTTTCTTT. This sequence encodes CASSLGPRMRFF. This chain connects TRBV7-8 to TRBJ1-1; D call uncertain. The CDR3 extends over 12 amino acids. Per germline, CDR1 SGHVS and CDR2 FQNEAQ. The germline V and J ends were trimmed by 1 base and 13 bases, with 13 bases remaining between them.

The chain is built from TRBV15 and TRBJ2-7; TRBD1 agrees at 9 bases. Germline V gives CDR1 LNHNV, CDR2 YYDKDF (reference sequence). This CDR3 contains 17 residues. V lost 4 bases to trimming and J lost 4 bases; unmatched junction nucleotides: 14. CDR3: CATSTNPGTGKRYEQYF. Written as DNA, the CDR3 is TGTGCCACCAGCACTAACCCCGGGACAGGGAAGCGGTACGAGCAGTACTTC.

The chain carries TRBV4-2 and TRBJ2-7; 8 bases match TRBD1. This CDR3 is 15 amino acids long. The ends lost 0 bases at V and 2 bases at J; junction bases unmatched: 3. The germline V gene has CDR1 LGHNA and CDR2 YNFKEQ. The CDR3 loop reads CASSQDLQGAYEQYF. The CDR3 DNA reads as TGTGCCAGCAGCCAAGATCTACAGGGGGCCTACGAGCAGTACTTC.

This chain joins TRBV7-3 and TRBJ2-3; 10 nucleotides align to TRBD2. With 1 base clipped from V and 1 base from J, the junction kept 2 bases outside the gene matches. From germline, CDR1 is SGHTA and CDR2 FQGTGA. This CDR3 spans 16 amino acids. DNA for the CDR3: TGTGCCAGCAGCTTAAGCCTAGCGGGGGGCACAGATACGCAGTATTTT. Translating gives CASSLSLAGGTDTQYF.

This clone was seen once. The chain carries TRBV28 and TRBJ2-7; perhaps TRBD1 as D (5 bases). Trimming took off 6 bases at V and 5 bases at J, with 17 bases between the two ends. Germline assignment: CDR1 MDHEN and CDR2 SYDVKM. The CDR3 spans 14 residues. The CDR3 loop is CASSPYSARDEQYF. CDR3 nucleotides: TGTGCCAGCAGCCCCTATTCGGCCAGGGACGAGCAGTACTTC.

V usage is TRBV18 and J usage is TRBJ2-1; D is uncertain. The CDR3 has 16 amino acids. V lost 3 bases, J lost 6 bases, and 18 bases lay in between. Germline CDR1 KGHSH, CDR2 LQKENI. The CDR3: CASSPPRDQAVNEQFF. CDR3 sequence (DNA): TGTGCCAGCTCACCCCCCCGCGACCAAGCCGTCAATGAGCAGTTCTTC.

V usage is TRBV5-1 and J usage is TRBJ2-3; D is perhaps TRBD1 (7 bases). Germline V gene lookup returns CDR1 SGHRS and CDR2 YFSETQ. Trimming stripped 4 bases from V and 1 base from J, with 19 bases between. This CDR3 contains 17 residues. CDR3 sequence: CASSPGGLRTGTDTQYF. The CDR3 DNA follows: TGCGCCAGCAGCCCAGGGGGGCTCCGAACAGGCACAGATACGCAGTATTTT.

The chain's CDR3 is CASSATTGFSSNQPQHF. CDR3 in DNA: TGTGCCAGTAGTGCGACTACAGGGTTCTCGAGCAATCAGCCCCAGCATTTT. The genes are TRBV19 and TRBJ1-5; TRBD1 might be the D (6 bases). The ends were cut back, 5 bases at V and 1 base at J, with 18 bases in the middle. This CDR3 region has 17 residues. Germline CDR1 LNHDA, CDR2 SQIVND (reference sequence).

The chain employs TRBV4-2 and TRBJ2-5; D gene unclear. V gave up 2 bases and J gave up 1 base, with 8 bases separating them. Germline V lookup: CDR1 LGHNA, CDR2 YNFKEQ. This CDR3 is built from 14 residues. In DNA, the CDR3 is TGTGCCAGCAGCCAACCGGGTACCCAAGAGACCCAGTACTTC. Translation gives CASSQPGTQETQYF.

This clone was seen a few times. V usage is TRBV18 and J usage is TRBJ1-2, with 9 positions matching TRBD1. The J segment lost 5 bases and the V segment lost 3 bases, leaving 7 bases of the junction unmatched. The CDR3 has 15 residues. Germline CDR1 reads KGHSH; CDR2 reads LQKENI. The CDR3, as DNA: TGTGCCAGCTCACCGCCATCCGGGACAGGGTATGGCTACACCTTC. It encodes CASSPPSGTGYGYTF.

The genes are TRBV6-6 and TRBJ2-7, with unresolved D. This CDR3 has 13 amino acids. CDR1 and CDR2 from the germline V gene are MNHNY and SVGAGI (reference sequence). Trimming took 0 bases from V and 5 from J, leaving 8 bases between them. CDR3 nucleotides: TGTGCCAGCAGTTACTCGAGAAATAACGAGCAGTACTTC. Protein: CASSYSRNNEQYF.

This chain joins TRBV27 and TRBJ2-3; D is ambiguous. Germline lookup yields CDR1 MNHEY and CDR2 SMNVEV (reference sequence). The CDR3 loop spans 13 amino acids. V was trimmed by 9 bases and J by 1 base, leaving 11 bases between them. This CDR3 reads CARESMRTDTQYF. DNA of the CDR3: TGTGCCAGGGAGTCGATGCGCACAGATACGCAGTATTTT.